This T cell receptor beta chain is drawn from a study of OX40 agonist ivuxolimab in advanced cancers. Study at large: The patients got ivuxolimab, which is an agonistic anti-OX40 (CD134) antibody. Participants averaged 60 years of age (range roughly 23 to 90) and were roughly 80% male. Points from the study as a whole: Certain nonresponding patients likewise had low normalized T-cell clonal expansion. Compared with others, partial responders at 0.1-3.0 mg/kg displayed clonal expansion among the lowest.

This table comes from immunoSEQ multiplex PCR, and its TCRdb copy is limited to in-frame clones, with some not included. The sample carries some 39,000 clones, around 87% recorded once. About this clone: Antigen specificity is unknown.

Germline V lookup: CDR1 SNHLY, CDR2 FYNNEI. The CDR3 loop spans 18 amino acids. V lost 7 bases to trimming and J lost 0 bases; unmatched junction nucleotides: 10. The rearrangement uses TRBV2 and TRBJ2-6; 9 bases map to TRBD1. The clonotype was recovered from an adult with an advanced solid tumor such as melanoma, head and neck, liver or kidney cancer. This specimen consisted of CD4+ or CD8+ T cells sorted from blood, obtained in a trial of the OX40 agonist ivuxolimab. The DNA for the CDR3 is TGTGCCAGCACCCCCCATAGGACAGGGGCCTCTGGGGCCAACGTCCTGACTTTC. This gives the protein CASTPHRTGASGANVLTF.